The T cell receptor (beta chain) described here comes from a study of low-dose radiotherapy and immunotherapy resistance in tumors. The time point here: before trial treatment. cDNA synthesis used a TRAV/TRBV-specific primer set for both chains. Both a constant-region primer and a V-primer adapter served to amplify TCRs across roughly 20 PCR cycles. TCRdb re-analysed the reads in MiXCR, keeping a single row per CDR3 protein. Of 55,000 to 80,000 distinct CDR3 sequences detected, less than 30% appear once; the ten largest clones hold 6.6%. CDR1 MNHEY and CDR2 SVGEGT come from the germline V gene. Germline trimming cut 5 bases from V and 2 bases from J; bases unmatched to any gene: 6. The CDR3 sequence is 15 residues long. This clonotype was detected many times.

The starting material was PBMCs, obtained before treatment. The source of this sequence is a male donor with rectosigmoid adenocarcinoma. This chain links TRBV6-2 or TRBV6-3 with TRBJ2-5; 9 positions match TRBD1. CDR3 sequence (DNA): TGTGCCAGCAGTCGGTGGACAGGGGTACAAGAGACCCAGTACTTC. Translation gives CASSRWTGVQETQYF.